The clone carrying this TCR beta chain came up a few times. Its antigen is not known. The data are from a study of early T cells in non-severe SARS-CoV-2 infection. Points from the study as a whole: Private and CD4 specificities were missed by VDJdb matching, skewed to anti-spike CD8.

The CDR3 loop spans 15 amino acids. The germline CDR1 and CDR2 sequences are SGHTA and FQGNSA. With 2 bases clipped from V and 8 bases from J, the junction kept 7 bases outside the gene matches. TCRdb re-derived calls from the 5' RACE reads in MiXCR, one entry per CDR3 protein. The table includes about 60,000 distinct CDR3 sequences, under 15% detected once. This receptor was identified in an adult who was a healthcare worker with PCR-confirmed SARS-CoV-2 infection or an uninfected control (not recorded which). The specimen was whole blood, collected at baseline. The chain has TRBV7-2 and TRBJ2-1; TRBD2 aligns across 9 bases. DNA for the CDR3: TGTGCCAGCAGCTTAATGGGGACTAGCTCCCATGAGCAGTTCTTC. It encodes CASSLMGTSSHEQFF.